What follows is one TCR beta chain and its context. The sample originates from a study of T-cell reconstitution after alpha-beta-depleted transplantation in children. Unique molecular identifiers were used to barcode this TCRbeta library. From the PCR reads, TCRdb called clonotypes with MiXCR, one entry per CDR3 protein. The table lists some 200,000 distinct CDR3 sequences, roughly 15% of them singletons, with roughly an eighth in the top ten. This clonotype was sampled from a human donor who donated a stem cell graft to a child with acute lymphoblastic leukemia. This material consisted of PBMCs from the stem cell graft donor, taken from the stem cell graft.

CDR3 DNA sequence: TGTGCCAGCAGCTTAAACGGGTACAATGAGCAGTTCTTC. This gives the protein CASSLNGYNEQFF. The chain couples TRBV7-9 to TRBJ2-1; no reliable D call. The V and J ends lost 2 bases and 4 bases respectively, with 6 bases between them. The CDR3 is 13 residues long. Per the germline V gene, CDR1 is SEHNR and CDR2 is FQNEAQ (reference sequence).